The present T cell receptor (beta chain) was sequenced within a study of T cells in Graves' hyperthyroidism and ophthalmopathy. Study-wide points: Blood samples included most of the expanded thyroid clonotypes exceeding 0.001. A 13 V-J model separated ophthalmopathy from stable hyperthyroidism.

Amplified TCR beta CDR3 regions came from RNA transcripts. The HTBI primer set drove a first-round RT-PCR of the TCR CDR3. TCRdb reprocessed the multiplex PCR reads via MiXCR and lists one record per CDR3 protein. The sample contains hundreds of thousands of distinct CDR3 sequences, roughly 14% of which appear only once. A remark on this clonotype: No antigen is known for it.

The sample consisted of blood. The receptor's source is a woman in her 30s with Graves' hyperthyroidism.

The CDR3 reads CASSSDRAAQPQHF. Here the CDR3 DNA reads TGTGCCAGCAGCTCCGACAGGGCTGCTCAGCCCCAGCATTTT. V gene TRBV27 combines with J gene TRBJ1-5; 7 nucleotides line up with TRBD1. After removal of 6 bases from V and 6 bases from J, the junction contained 8 bases not matched to a gene. The CDR3 totals 14 residues. The germline CDR1 and CDR2 sequences are MNHEY and SMNVEV (reference sequence).